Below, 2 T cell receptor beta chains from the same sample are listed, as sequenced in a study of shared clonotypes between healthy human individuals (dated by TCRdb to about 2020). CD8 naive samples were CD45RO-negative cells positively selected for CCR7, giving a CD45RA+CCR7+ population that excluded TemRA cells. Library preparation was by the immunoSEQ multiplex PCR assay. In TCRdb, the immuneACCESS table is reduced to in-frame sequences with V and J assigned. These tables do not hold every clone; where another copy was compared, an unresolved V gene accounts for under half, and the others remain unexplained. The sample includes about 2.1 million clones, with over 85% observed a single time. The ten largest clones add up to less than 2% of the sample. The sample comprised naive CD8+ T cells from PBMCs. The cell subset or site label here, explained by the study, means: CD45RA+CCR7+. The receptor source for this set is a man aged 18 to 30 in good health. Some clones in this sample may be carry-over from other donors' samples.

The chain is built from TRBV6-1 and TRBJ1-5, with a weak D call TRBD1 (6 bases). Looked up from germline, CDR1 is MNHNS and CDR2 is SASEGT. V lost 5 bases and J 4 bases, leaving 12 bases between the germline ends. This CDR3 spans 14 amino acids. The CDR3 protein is CASSHRVENQPQHF. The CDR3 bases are TGTGCCAGCAGTCACAGGGTGGAGAATCAGCCCCAGCATTTT.

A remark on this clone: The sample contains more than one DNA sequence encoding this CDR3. The CDR3 sequence is CASSIGDLGNTEAFF. In DNA form, the CDR3 reads TGTGCCAGTAGTATAGGGGACCTTGGGAACACTGAAGCTTTCTTT. The chain employs TRBV19 and TRBJ1-1, with D perhaps TRBD1 (5 bases). Germline-derived CDR1 and CDR2 are LNHDA and SQIVND (reference sequence). This CDR3 has 15 amino acids. Trimming took 1 base from V and 1 from J, leaving 10 bases between them.